The 8 T cell receptor beta chains listed next were all sequenced from one sample in a study of cytomegalovirus exposure and HLA in healthy donors. The PCR ran on 60 Vbeta and 13 Jbeta primers. Assay: immunoSEQ multiplex PCR; the TCRdb copy retains only in-frame clones and omits some. The sample records around 150,000 clones, 70% to 90% being singletons. Sequences were obtained from PBMCs. The receptors were sampled from a woman in her forties in good health and CMV-seropositive.

J is TRBJ2-5 and V is TRBV2; no definite D call. Trimming removed 4 bases at V and 5 bases at J, with 11 bases between. This CDR3 comprises 13 residues. Germline V CDR1 and CDR2: SNHLY, FYNNEI. In nucleotides, the CDR3 is TGTGCCAGCAGTGTACTGCACGGGGAGACCCAGTACTTC. Translating it yields CASSVLHGETQYF. The full variable domain, rest sourced from reference TRBV2 and TRBJ2-5, is EPEVTQTPSHQVTQMGQEVILRCVPISNHLYFYWYRQILGQKVEFLVSFYNNEISEKSEIFDDQFSVERPDGSNFTLKIRSTKLEDSAMYFCASSVLHGETQYFGPGTRLLVL.

As for this clone: This sample also contains other DNA sequences that code for the same CDR3. The chain employs TRBV28 and TRBJ1-2; D gene uncertain. Germline V gene data show CDR1 as MDHEN and CDR2 as SYDVKM. The CDR3 sequence is 11 residues long. V dropped 7 bases and J dropped 9 bases, with 12 bases sitting between them. The DNA of the CDR3 is TGTGCCAGCACCCTTACGGGGAGCTACACCTTC. It yields the protein CASTLTGSYTF.

Here the CDR3 reads CASSQLKGGNEKLFF. The CDR3 coding sequence is TGTGCCAGCAGTCAATTGAAAGGGGGTAATGAAAAACTGTTTTTT. V is TRBV6-6 and J is TRBJ1-4; possibly TRBD1 for D (6 bases). CDR3 size: 15 residues. V gave up 5 bases and J gave up 4 bases, with 14 bases separating them. Per the germline V gene, CDR1 is MNHNY and CDR2 is SVGAGI (reference sequence).

The genes are TRBV14 and TRBJ2-3; TRBD1 aligns across 11 bases. After removal of 1 base from V and 5 bases from J, the junction contained 5 bases not matched to a gene. Germline values: CDR1 SGHDN, CDR2 FVKESK. The CDR3 covers 16 residues. The CDR3 nucleotides are TGTGCCAGCAGCCAAGGGCCAGGGACAGGGGGAGATACGCAGTATTTT. As protein: CASSQGPGTGGDTQYF. Looking up the rest from reference TRBV14 and TRBJ2-3 gives the full variable domain: EAGVTQFPSHSVIEKGQTVTLRCDPISGHDNLYWYRRVMGKEIKFLLHFVKESKQDESGMPNNRFLAERTGGTYSTLKVQPAELEDSGVYFCASSQGPGTGGDTQYFGPGTRLTVL.

The chain employs TRBV7-2 and TRBJ2-7, with D tentatively TRBD2 (6 bases). This CDR3 region has 16 residues. Per the germline V gene, CDR1 is SGHTA and CDR2 is FQGNSA. V lost 5 bases, J lost 4 bases, and 21 bases lay in between. CDR3 protein: CASSRRGLSAGYEQYF. The CDR3 DNA follows: TGTGCCAGCAGCCGTCGAGGACTTTCTGCGGGGTACGAGCAGTACTTC.

This clone was counted once. This chain uses TRBV2 with TRBJ1-4; the match to TRBD1 covers 7 bases. The J segment lost 7 bases and the V segment lost 6 bases, leaving 8 bases of the junction unmatched. Germline V CDR1 and CDR2: SNHLY, FYNNEI. The CDR3 has 14 amino acids. Here the CDR3 reads CASRPGRGVEKLFF. Written as DNA, the CDR3 is TGTGCCAGCAGGCCCGGCAGGGGGGTTGAAAAACTGTTTTTT.

A single count supports this clone. The chain combines TRBV6-6 with TRBJ2-2; TRBD1 might be the D (6 bases). The germline V gene encodes CDR1 MNHNY and CDR2 SVGAGI (reference sequence). Trimming left V 6 bases short and J 6 bases short, with 14 bases between. The CDR3 runs to 14 residues. CDR3 nucleotides: TGTGCCAGCAGCGCGGTAGGGGGTTCCGGGGAGCTGTTTTTT. This sequence encodes CASSAVGGSGELFF.

The chain employs TRBV4-2 and TRBJ2-7; TRBD1 matches 9 bases. The CDR3 contains 16 residues. Germline CDR1 reads LGHNA; CDR2 reads YNFKEQ. The V segment lost 0 bases and the J segment 5 bases; nucleotides outside the gene matches: 8. The CDR3 DNA reads as TGTGCCAGCAGCCAAGATCGGGACAGGGCGAGGCACGAGCAGTACTTC. Its protein product is CASSQDRDRARHEQYF.